A single T cell receptor beta chain is shown here with its context. Its recognized antigen is unknown. No much larger clonotype is one base removed from it; base qualities were not supplied. These data belong to a study of cytomegalovirus exposure and HLA in healthy donors (dated by TCRdb to about 2017). For context, the study as a whole: In an earlier analysis of around 540 of the donors, 276 Gb of sequence data and 100 million or so unique TCR beta sequences from 150 million to 200 million T cells were reported. About 300 gigabases of sequencing data and tens of millions of unique TCR sequences were included in an early release covering 500 to 750 HLA-typed donors. Of the roughly 400 genotyped donors, less than 90% were placed in the genetic ancestry cluster associated with self-reported Caucasian donors. The study aimed to test whether signatures of past pathogen exposure could be identified by cataloging public T cell receptors. The study profiled the T cell repertoires of some 610 subjects by immunosequencing and related them to cytomegalovirus serostatus. In addition to the first cohort of hundreds of subjects, a separate validation cohort of 120 different subjects was used. To predict cytomegalovirus infection status, the study brought together high-throughput TCR immunosequencing, statistical association of individual TCRs with disease status, and machine learning. To study patterns of TCR occurrence, a later analysis re-analyzed previously published TCR beta repertoires from 666 donors and added high-resolution HLA genotyping. Rather than using new phenotypic data, the later analysis identified candidate immune exposures from TCR beta sequences and from how often those sequences occurred across donors. To decide whether each TCR beta V gene segment behaved as functional or pseudogenic, an earlier analysis of 587 of the donors relied on high-throughput TCR beta sequencing. Donor age, sex, ethnicity and CMV serostatus were compiled together with the repertoire data. In a later genetic analysis, genome-wide SNP genotypes for about 55% of the roughly 670 donors were used, and that subset was treated as a discovery cohort. Every discovery cohort repertoire had been produced on one sequencing platform. HLA typing covered class I and class II loci at four-digit resolution. Typing coverage differed by locus: A, B, C, DRB1 and DQB1 were typed in about 629-630 donors, DQA1 in about 500, DPA1 in 606, and DPB1 in roughly 450. A handful of DR-DQ haplotypes were handled as single units for association and clustering because linkage in the cohort was strong. Among some 400 genotyped donors of the cohort, an average of approximately 240,000 unique TCR beta nucleotide sequences were sequenced per donor, roughly a sixth of them non-productive.

To prepare the library, the immunoSEQ multiplex PCR assay was applied. A mixture of 60 forward primers for TCR Vbeta segments and 13 reverse primers for TCR Jbeta segments was used in the multiplex PCR. The CDR3 region of rearranged TCR beta genes was amplified from genomic DNA with a multiplex PCR assay. The Illumina HiSeq System was used to sequence the amplified TCR beta libraries as 87-base-pair reads. Concerning the study's data processing: In a later analysis, roughly 80 million unique TCR beta chains were counted across the roughly 610 repertoires, and about 10 million of these chains were shared by at least two donors. To remove PCR and sequencing errors, raw reads were error-corrected and collapsed into unique sequences using a nearest-neighbor algorithm that merged closely related sequences. CDR3 sequences were aligned to IMGT reference sequences to assign V, D and J gene segments. For a sequence to be retained, a match of at least six nucleotides to both a V gene segment and a J gene segment was required. Rearrangements were classified as productive when the CDR3 lacked stop codons and remained in frame with V and J, and all other rearrangements were classified as non-productive. CDR3 was defined according to IMGT convention as the region running from the second conserved V-encoded cysteine to the conserved J-encoded phenylalanine. Sequences without an unambiguous match to a single V gene segment were excluded from the earlier analysis of 450 to 750 of the donors. An earlier analysis of under 750 of the donors called V segments functional above 56.7% productive rearrangements and segregating when the between-donor standard deviation exceeded 5%. A statistical classification framework was built for diagnosing cytomegalovirus status from the catalog of TCR beta chain sequences. V and J gene assignment, in a later analysis, came from comparing TCR nucleotide sequences with IMGT/GENE-DB human TR gene sequences. A later analysis assigned CDR3 sequences and most-parsimonious VDJ recombination scenarios with the TCRdist pipeline. In a later analysis, each TCR beta chain was defined by its CDR3 amino acid sequence together with its V-gene family, and reads without a unique V-gene family were excluded. To address suspected cross-contamination and a sequencing artifact, a later analysis removed 450 to 700 highly shared, low-generation-probability nucleotide sequences. A later analysis calculated a clonal expansion index for each public chain from normalized within-repertoire ranks of inferred template counts. Generation probabilities in a later analysis came from a VDJ recombination model fitted to out-of-frame rearrangements, and those results were checked against IGoR. In a later analysis, TCR-TCR, TCR-HLA and TCR-CMV co-occurrence was scored with hypergeometric tests, and a repertoire-size bias correction was applied to TCR pairs. To estimate false discovery rates, a later analysis permuted the HLA or CMV assignments 20 times. In a later analysis, co-occurring TCRs were grouped using DBSCAN, with TCRdist sequence similarity added in when clustering inside HLA-allele-positive subsets. Repertoires with fewer than 30,000 or more than 120,000 public chains were left out of co-occurrence clustering, as were five repertoires with anomalous nucleotide sharing. TCRdb mirrors the immuneACCESS table, restricted to in-frame sequences. Some clones are absent from its copies; in checked studies, under half trace to an unresolved V gene, and the reason for the others is unknown. Clone size and the V and J calls come from that table; the DNA yielded D and trimming. Present in this sample are roughly 140,000 clones, about three quarters of which were seen just once. The ten largest clonotypes hold around 1.6% of the sample.

Summary of the overall study and its limitations: Correlated functional status among segregating V segments might reflect linkage disequilibrium, but an unknown experimental factor could not be ruled out. The 87-base-pair reads could not distinguish some IMGT-functional V segments, including TRBV6-2 and TRBV6-3, so those segments were excluded. The earlier analysis of about 600 of the donors excluded around 17 rarely observed V segments, including chromosome 9 orphons, because counts were too low. A further reported finding was that TCR beta sequences accurately predicted the HLA-A and HLA-B alleles for most subjects in the first cohort. Assigning TCR associations to individual alleles was difficult when HLA alleles, especially DR and DQ, strongly co-occurred. The cohort was sequenced for TCR beta chains only, and without alpha or paired-chain data the features that could be detected were limited. V-gene and J-gene trimming of TCR beta chains was associated with a missense DCLRE1C variant in a later genetic analysis, and the association was replicated in an independent cohort. A group of highly shared sequence variants was considered likely to be a technical artifact of the sequencing pipeline. In a later analysis, the rate of TCR association differed among HLA loci, with DRB1 alleles having the most associated TCRs and HLA-C alleles having the fewest. According to a later genetic analysis, donors in an Asian-associated ancestry cluster had fewer N-insertions in productive TCRs than the approximately 670-donor mean. CMV serostatus was the only immune exposure information available for the cohort. In an earlier analysis of around 600 of the donors, most TCR beta V segments were observed in productive rearrangements about 90% or about 30% of the time, broadly matching IMGT annotations. Most TCR sequences were seen in very few donors, while some public TCRs were found in many individuals. In a later analysis, HLA-associated TCR beta chains were found to be more clonally expanded and to have lower generation probabilities than equally common non-associated chains. Most CMV-associated TCR beta chains appeared to be HLA-restricted in a later analysis, and the HLA associations seemed to be driven largely by CMV exposure. The classifier was reported to diagnose cytomegalovirus status with high specificity and sensitivity in both the original and validation cohorts. At a false discovery rate of 0.05, a later analysis linked under 20,000 TCR beta sequences to specific HLA alleles. The presence/absence analyses assumed that sequencing depth was roughly uniform across donors, and that assumption may not be true. The authors suggested that the approach could potentially be generalized to other disease states and immunological phenotypes. Because HLA typing was missing for some donors at each locus, association tests included only the typed subset. The study gave a list of around 170 TCR beta chains associated with cytomegalovirus. Several of the top co-occurrence clusters appeared to be linked to parvovirus B19, influenza, CMV and Epstein-Barr virus, according to a later analysis. A few of the identified cytomegalovirus-associated TCR beta chains were confirmed in vitro to be specific for cytomegalovirus antigens.

The cohort comprised more than 550 healthy bone marrow donors. At the time of sampling, all cohort members were nominally healthy, though unrecorded immune exposures were likely present. The donor tested CMV seronegative, placing the donor among the approximately 400 seronegative members of the cohort. Every donor gave a peripheral blood sample, and the peripheral blood mononuclear cells from that sample were used for TCR beta sequencing. The Qiagen DNeasy Blood Extraction Kit was used to extract genomic DNA from the blood cell samples. Relative to germline, V is missing 8 bases and J is missing 10 bases, with 13 bases of the junction outside any gene match. CDR1 SNHLY and CDR2 FYNNEI are derived from the germline V gene. From cysteine to phenylalanine, the CDR3 is 14 amino acids long. Of all the DNA, just the CDR3 is kept, 42 bases in frame from base 1.

The chain was built from TRBV2 and TRBJ2-1; TRBD2 aligns with 8 central bases. This clonotype was obtained from a woman aged 30 to 39 in good health and CMV-seronegative. Sequenced: PBMCs. The sequenced DNA is TGTGCCAGCGGTTTCCAAGCGGGAGCGAGGGAGCAGTTCTTC. It specifies CASGFQAGAREQFF.